These 14 T cell receptor beta chains were sequenced from one sample in a study of blood T cells in healthy people across ages. With a J-beta primer mix and a sample-barcoded 5' primer, a second PCR ran about 7 to 12 cycles. TCRdb re-called the 5' RACE reads with MiXCR, one entry per CDR3 protein. The table shows 760,000 or so distinct CDR3 sequences, with 25% occurring only once. These data were also reused for a study on T cells of mothers and their children.

Material for sequencing was blood. These receptors came from a boy aged 5 to 17 in good health.

This clonotype was detected a few times. The genes are TRBV11-2 and TRBJ2-1; 7 nucleotides line up with TRBD2. The CDR3 loop spans 17 amino acids. Germline V CDR1 and CDR2: SGHAT, FQNNGV. J was trimmed by 2 bases and V by 2 bases; bases with no gene match: 9. CDR3: CASSLFELAGAYNEQFF. The CDR3 region has the DNA TGTGCCAGCAGCTTATTTGAATTGGCGGGGGCCTACAATGAGCAGTTCTTC.

The chain has TRBV6-6 and TRBJ2-5; 8 nucleotides agree with TRBD2. The J call is uncertain, as TRBJ2-1 better fits the DNA end. CDR3 size: 13 residues. CDR1 is MNHNY, CDR2 SVGAGI, per germline (reference sequence). DNA for the CDR3: TGTGCCACCGACGGGAGGGGTACAAATGAGCAGTTCTTC. This codes for CATDGRGTNEQFF.

The chain couples TRBV5-4 to TRBJ2-3, with unresolved D. The CDR3 sequence is 15 residues long. Germline CDR1 SGHNT, CDR2 YYREEE (reference sequence). V lost 2 bases to trimming and J lost 3 bases, with 13 bases between them. For the CDR3, the DNA is TGTGCCAGCAGCTTTGCCCGGGCCTCGACAGATACGCAGTATTTT. This gives the protein CASSFARASTDTQYF.

This clonotype was counted between two and nine times. The J gene is TRBJ1-2, the V gene TRBV7-9; no clear D. V dropped 1 base and J dropped 0 bases, with 6 bases sitting between them. The CDR3 has 14 residues. Germline lookup yields CDR1 SEHNR and CDR2 FQNEAQ (reference sequence). For the CDR3, the DNA is TGTGCCAGCAGCTTAGACACCCCTAACTATGGCTACACCTTC. Translation: CASSLDTPNYGYTF.

This clonotype was seen a few times. The chain combines TRBV6-2 or TRBV6-3 with TRBJ1-4; D gene ambiguous. The germline CDR1 and CDR2 sequences are MNHEY and SVGEGT. V lost 7 bases and J lost 8, with 14 bases in between. The CDR3 runs 13 residues. CDR3 nucleotides: TGTGCCAGCACCCTCATCCCTGGCGAAAAACTGTTTTTT. Translation: CASTLIPGEKLFF.

The V and J genes are TRBV6-6 and TRBJ2-5; D possibly corresponds to TRBD1 (6 bases). The CDR3 runs to 14 residues. CDR1 and CDR2 from the germline V gene are MNHNY and SVGAGI (reference sequence). Trimming removed 2 bases from V and 5 bases from J, with 12 bases in between. CDR3 sequence (DNA): TGTGCCAGCAGTTACCTCAGGGGAGCTGAGACCCAGTACTTC. Amino acid sequence: CASSYLRGAETQYF.

The V call is TRBV13, the J call TRBJ2-4; D possibly corresponds to TRBD2 (5 bases). CDR3 length equals 14 residues. The V end lost 6 bases, the J end lost 5 bases, and 14 bases lay between the germline ends. Germline V CDR1 and CDR2: PRHDT, FYEKMQ (reference sequence). CDR3 coding DNA: TGTGCCAGCAGGCGAGGGTCACATCAAAACATTCAGTACTTC. Translating it yields CASRRGSHQNIQYF.

This clonotype was seen many times. The genes are TRBV6-4 and TRBJ2-5, with a tentative D call TRBD2 (7 bases). The better agreement between TRBJ2-1 and the DNA end casts doubt on the J call. This CDR3 contains 13 residues. Germline CDR1 MRHNA, CDR2 SNTAGT. The CDR3 bases are TGTGCCAGCAGTGACTCGGCGGGGGCGGAGCAGTTCTTC. Its translation: CASSDSAGAEQFF.

This clonotype was recorded a few times. The chain couples TRBV28 to TRBJ1-2; D gene unclear. CDR3 size: 15 residues. Trimming left V 3 bases short and J 4 bases short, with 15 bases between. The V gene's germline CDR1 is MDHEN and CDR2 SYDVKM. The CDR3: CASSFGVGLPYGYTF. DNA for the CDR3: TGTGCCAGCAGTTTCGGCGTGGGCCTTCCCTATGGCTACACCTTC.

V usage is TRBV13 and J usage is TRBJ2-7; D is unclear. Trimming pared 0 bases from V and 0 bases from J, leaving 6 bases between. The CDR3 runs 14 residues. CDR1 and CDR2 from the germline V gene are PRHDT and FYEKMQ (reference sequence). The chain's CDR3 is CASSLGTHSYEQYF. The CDR3 DNA is TGTGCCAGCAGCTTAGGGACACACTCCTACGAGCAGTACTTC. Variable domain in full (rest from reference TRBV13 and TRBJ2-7): AAGVIQSPRHLIKEKRETATLKCYPIPRHDTVYWYQQGPGQDPQFLISFYEKMQSDKGSIPDRFSAQQFSDYHSELNMSSLELGDSALYFCASSLGTHSYEQYFGPGTRLTVT.

This clonotype was observed a few times. The V call is TRBV20-1, the J call TRBJ2-3; 8 nucleotides align to TRBD1. Trimming took 4 bases from V and 3 from J; bases not matched to a gene: 6. Germline V CDR1 and CDR2: DFQATT, SNEGSKA (reference sequence). CDR3 length: 14 amino acids. The CDR3 protein is CSATTGGETDTQYF. CDR3 in DNA: TGCAGTGCTACTACAGGGGGTGAGACAGATACGCAGTATTTT.

J is TRBJ1-1 and V is TRBV7-6; D might be TRBD1 (5 bases). Germline V lookup: CDR1 SGHVS, CDR2 FNYEAQ. V was cut by 0 bases and J by 4 bases, with 15 bases left in between. The CDR3 runs 16 residues. CDR3 region: CASSLAGAGSGTEAFF. Written as DNA, the CDR3 is TGTGCCAGCAGCTTAGCGGGAGCAGGGTCGGGCACTGAAGCTTTCTTT.

A few counts support this clonotype. V usage is TRBV6-5 and J usage is TRBJ1-4; the D is unclear. The length of the CDR3 is 17 residues. The germline V gene encodes CDR1 MNHEY and CDR2 SVGAGI. V lost 0 bases to trimming and J lost 0 bases, with 11 bases between them. The CDR3 coding sequence is TGTGCCAGCAGTTACTCGATTCCGGGAACAACTAATGAAAAACTGTTTTTT. Amino acid sequence: CASSYSIPGTTNEKLFF.

A few counts support this clonotype. The rearrangement uses TRBV4-1 and TRBJ2-3, with D hard to call. This CDR3 region has 13 residues. CDR1 MGHRA and CDR2 YSYEKL come from the germline V gene. V lost 1 base and J lost 4, with 6 bases in between. The CDR3 DNA reads TGCGCCAGCAGCCAAGCTCCGTCAGATACGCAGTATTTT. Its protein product is CASSQAPSDTQYF.